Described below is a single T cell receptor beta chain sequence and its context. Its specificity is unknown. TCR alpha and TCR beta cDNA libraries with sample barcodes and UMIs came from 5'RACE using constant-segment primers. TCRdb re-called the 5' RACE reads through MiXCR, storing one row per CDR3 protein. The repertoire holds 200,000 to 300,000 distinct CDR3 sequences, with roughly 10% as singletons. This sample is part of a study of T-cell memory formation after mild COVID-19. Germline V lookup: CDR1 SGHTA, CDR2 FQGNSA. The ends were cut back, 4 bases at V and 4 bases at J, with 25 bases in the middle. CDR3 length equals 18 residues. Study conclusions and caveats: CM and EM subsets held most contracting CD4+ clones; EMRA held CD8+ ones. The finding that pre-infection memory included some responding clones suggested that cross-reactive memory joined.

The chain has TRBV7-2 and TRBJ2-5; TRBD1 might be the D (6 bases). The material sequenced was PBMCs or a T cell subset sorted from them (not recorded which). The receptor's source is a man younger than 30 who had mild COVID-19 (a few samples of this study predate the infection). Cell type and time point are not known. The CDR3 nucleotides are TGTGCCAGCAGCTCGCTGCCGCAAGGGGGTGGGTTGCGAGAGACCCAGTACTTC. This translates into CASSSLPQGGGLRETQYF.